This record covers a single T cell receptor (beta chain). Its antigen is not known. This sample was included in a study of T cell responses to AZD1222 COVID-19 vaccine. Study results and caveats: In all cases, repertoires were sampled only after the peak T cell response. Baseline seropositivity characterized only a handful of AZD1222 recipients.

Clones were read by immunoSEQ multiplex PCR, and TCRdb kept only the in-frame ones, dropping some. The table lists 150,000 to 200,000 clones, 85% to 90% of them singletons. Recipients boosted at about 4 weeks or about 12 weeks are pooled. Germline CDR1 and CDR2: SGHVS and FNYEAQ. The junction had 10 bases not matched to a gene; V was cut back by 1 base and J by 0 bases. The CDR3 totals 18 residues. The receptor was isolated from an adult who received the AZD1222 COVID-19 vaccine. The chain links TRBV7-6 to TRBJ2-5, with 8 bases matching TRBD2. Sequences were derived from peripheral blood, sampled 28 days after the second AZD1222 dose. CDR3 DNA: TGTGCCAGCAGCTTAGGGCCCCCTATAGCGGGGAACCAAGAGACCCAGTACTTC. Amino acids: CASSLGPPIAGNQETQYF. Variable domain in full (rest from reference TRBV7-6 and TRBJ2-5): GAGVSQSPRYKVTKRGQDVALRCDPISGHVSLYWYRQALGQGPEFLTYFNYEAQQDKSGLPNDRFSAERPEGSISTLTIQRTEQRDSAMYRCASSLGPPIAGNQETQYFGPGTRLLVL.